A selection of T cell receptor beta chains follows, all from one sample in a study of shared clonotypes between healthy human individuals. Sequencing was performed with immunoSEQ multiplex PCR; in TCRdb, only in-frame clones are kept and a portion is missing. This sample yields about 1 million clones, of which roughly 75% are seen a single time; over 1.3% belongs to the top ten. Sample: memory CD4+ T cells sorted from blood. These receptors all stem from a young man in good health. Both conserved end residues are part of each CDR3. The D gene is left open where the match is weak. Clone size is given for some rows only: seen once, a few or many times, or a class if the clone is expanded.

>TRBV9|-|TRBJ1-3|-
TGTGCCAGCAGCGTAGAGGGAAACAGGGGAAACACCATATATTTT
CASSVEGNRGNTIYF
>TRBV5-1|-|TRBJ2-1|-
TGCGCCAGCAGCGGGGGTGGGGTCTCCTACAATGAGCAGTTCTTC
CASSGGGVSYNEQFF
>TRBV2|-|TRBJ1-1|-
TGTGCCAGCGGGAGGGAAGGGGGCACTGAAGCTTTCTTT
CASGREGGTEAFF
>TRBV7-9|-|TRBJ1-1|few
TGTGCCAGCAGCTTACGGACAGATATGAACACTGAAGCTTTCTTT
CASSLRTDMNTEAFF
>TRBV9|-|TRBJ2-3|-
TGTGCCAGCAGCCCCCTCCAACCAGGCACAGATACGCAGTATTTT
CASSPLQPGTDTQYF
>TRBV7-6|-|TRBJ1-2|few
TGTGCCAGCAGCTCGGATGTCTATGGCTACACCTTC
CASSSDVYGYTF
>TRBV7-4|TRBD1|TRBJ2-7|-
TGTGCCCGGAGGGGCGGGGACAGGGAACAGTCCTACGAGCAGTACTTC
CARRGGDREQSYEQYF
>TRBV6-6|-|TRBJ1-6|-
TGTGCCAGCAGTTATATCTCTGGGGGCGGTTCACCCCTCCACTTT
CASSYISGGGSPLHF
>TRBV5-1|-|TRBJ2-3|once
TGCGCCAGCAGCTTGGGGGATAAACACACAGATACGCAGTATTTT
CASSLGDKHTDTQYF
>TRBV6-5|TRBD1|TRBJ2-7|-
TGTGCCAGCACCACACCAGGGGGCTACGAGCAGTACTTC
CASTTPGGYEQYF
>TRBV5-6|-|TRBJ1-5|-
TGTGCCAGCAGCTTAGGGACGACCAATCAGCCCCAGCATTTT
CASSLGTTNQPQHF
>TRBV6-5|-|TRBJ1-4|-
TGTGCCAGCAGTGCCAGGGTGGGGGAACTGTTTTTT
CASSARVGELFF
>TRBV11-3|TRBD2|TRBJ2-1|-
TGTGCCAGCAGCGCTGGACTAGCGGGGGAAGGGCAGTTCTTC
CASSAGLAGEGQFF
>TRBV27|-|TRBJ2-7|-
TGTGCCAGCAAAGGGGATGGCTACGAGCAGTACTTC
CASKGDGYEQYF
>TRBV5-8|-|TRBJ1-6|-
TGTGCCAGCAGCTTGAGTTCGGCAAACGCACGCTCACCCCTCCACTTT
CASSLSSANARSPLHF
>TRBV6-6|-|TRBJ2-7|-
TGTGCCAGCAGTTACTTGTCGGGCTACGAGCAGTACTTC
CASSYLSGYEQYF
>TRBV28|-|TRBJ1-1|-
TGTGCCAGCAGTTTAATGGGTGTCGGCACTGAAGCTTTCTTT
CASSLMGVGTEAFF
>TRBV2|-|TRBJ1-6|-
TGTGCCAGCAGTGAAGCCGCAGGCTATAATTCACCCCTCCACTTT
CASSEAAGYNSPLHF
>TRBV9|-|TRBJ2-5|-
TGTGCCAGCAGCGTAGGCGTAGCGGTGATCCAAGAGACCCAGTACTTC
CASSVGVAVIQETQYF